These T cell receptor beta chains were read from a single sample in a study of blood T cell repertoires in COVID-19. Profiling relied on immunoSEQ multiplex PCR, and the TCRdb table lists in-frame clones only, not all of them. The sample has 130,000 or so clones, approximately 86% seen once. Material for sequencing was peripheral blood. Receptor source: a woman aged 70-85 years with COVID-19, enrolled during active disease. Both conserved end residues are part of each CDR3. D genes are given only for firm matches. Part of the rows lack a size; the others show once, few, many or a class for expanded clones.

v_gene	j_gene	d_gene	abundance	CDR3nt	CDR3aa
TRBV18	TRBJ2-5	-	-	TGTGCCAGCTCACCACCGTATCACGGAGTCCAAGAGACCCAGTACTTC	CASSPPYHGVQETQYF
TRBV5-1	TRBJ1-1	TRBD1	-	TGCGCCAGCAGCTTTGGGACAGATTACACTGAAGCTTTCTTT	CASSFGTDYTEAFF
TRBV10-3	TRBJ2-7	-	-	TGTGCCGCAAAAGGCACAGAGCTAACCTACGAGCAGTACTTC	CAAKGTELTYEQYF
TRBV6-6	TRBJ1-5	TRBD1	-	TGTGCCAGCTTTTCACTACAGGGGCGGTGGCAGCCCCAGCATTTT	CASFSLQGRWQPQHF
TRBV28	TRBJ1-4	TRBD1	-	TGTGCCAGCAGCCGACCGGGACAGGGGGCACTGTTTTTT	CASSRPGQGALFF
TRBV2	TRBJ1-2	TRBD1	-	TGCGCCAGCAGTACCGAGACAGGGGTGGGAGGCTACACCTTC	CASSTETGVGGYTF
TRBV5-1	TRBJ2-7	-	few	TGCGCCAGCAGCTTATCTAGCGAGCAGTACTTC	CASSLSSEQYF
TRBV19	TRBJ2-7	TRBD1	-	TGTGCCAGTAGTATTCCGGACAGGGGGCGTCTCGAGCAGTACTTC	CASSIPDRGRLEQYF
TRBV5-5	TRBJ1-6	-	-	TGTGCCAGCAGCTTGGGGTGGCGGGATTCACCCCTCCACTTT	CASSLGWRDSPLHF
TRBV15	TRBJ1-6	TRBD1	-	TGTGCCACCAGCGGCGGGACAGGGAATTCACCCCTCCACTTT	CATSGGTGNSPLHF
TRBV10-3	TRBJ1-2	-	-	TGTGCCATCAGTGAGTCGGAGACCCAAGACTTCTATGGCTACACCTTC	CAISESETQDFYGYTF
TRBV7-6	TRBJ1-5	-	-	TGTGCCAGCAGCTCCCGAGCGGGTGGGCAGCCCCAGCATTTT	CASSSRAGGQPQHF
TRBV11-2	TRBJ1-2	-	-	TGTGCCAGCAGCCCTACCCCGAGGGATGGCTACACCTTC	CASSPTPRDGYTF
TRBV21-1	TRBJ1-4	-	-	TGTGCCAGCCCTCAAGGCGCAGCCAGACTAACTAATGAAAAACTGTTTTTT	CASPQGAARLTNEKLFF
TRBV5-1	TRBJ1-1	-	few	TGCGCCAGCAGCGAAAAACGCGGTCGGAACCCTGAAGCTTTCTTT	CASSEKRGRNPEAFF
TRBV9	TRBJ1-6	TRBD1	-	TGTGCCAGCAGTGAACCGACAGGGACGGGGAATTCACCCCTCCACTTT	CASSEPTGTGNSPLHF
TRBV5-6	TRBJ1-6	-	-	TGTGCCAGCAGCTGGTTCCAGGGGAGTGGCCCCCTCCACTTT	CASSWFQGSGPLHF
TRBV5-4	TRBJ1-3	-	-	TGTGCCAGCGGGGGGAGCTCTGGAAACACCATATATTTT	CASGGSSGNTIYF
TRBV19	TRBJ1-2	TRBD1	-	TGTGCCAGTAAGGGACAGAACTATGGCTACACCTTC	CASKGQNYGYTF
TRBV19	TRBJ2-3	-	-	TGTGCCAGTAGTATTCCTCCCACAGATACGCAGTATTTT	CASSIPPTDTQYF
TRBV27	TRBJ2-5	TRBD2	-	TGTGCCAGCAGTTTGGGGCGGGGGGGCCCCTATGAGACCCAGTACTTC	CASSLGRGGPYETQYF
TRBV5-4	TRBJ2-1	TRBD1	-	TGTGCCAGCAGCCCGGGACAGGGGGCGCCTAATGAGCAGTTCTTC	CASSPGQGAPNEQFF
TRBV30	TRBJ1-6	-	few	TGTGCCTGGAGTGTAGACAACTATAATTCACCCCTCCACTTT	CAWSVDNYNSPLHF
TRBV2	TRBJ2-7	-	-	TGTGCCAGCAGGGGGTTCGGCGGGGGCCGCTCCTACGAGCAGTACTTC	CASRGFGGGRSYEQYF
TRBV30	TRBJ2-2	-	-	TGTGCCTGGAGTGCAGGGCTCGGGGAGCTGTTTTTT	CAWSAGLGELFF
TRBV20-1	TRBJ2-5	-	-	TGCAGTGCTAGTAATTCGGGGGGCGCGGAGACCCAGTACTTC	CSASNSGGAETQYF
TRBV29-1	TRBJ2-7	-	once	TGCAGCGTTGTACTCACGGGCGGGTCCTACGAGCAGTACTTC	CSVVLTGGSYEQYF
TRBV19	TRBJ2-1	TRBD2	-	TGTGCCAGTAGTCTGCGGGGGAATGAGCAGTTCTTC	CASSLRGNEQFF
TRBV6-5	TRBJ2-2	TRBD2	-	TGTGCCAGCAATGGGGGGGATGCCGGGGAGCTGTTTTTT	CASNGGDAGELFF
TRBV3-1/TRBV3-2	TRBJ1-2	-	-	TGTGCCAGCAGTCCAGGGTCTGGGTATGGCTACACCTTC	CASSPGSGYGYTF
TRBV19	TRBJ2-1	TRBD1	-	TGTGCCAGTAGTACCGACAGGGGGCTTATCAATGAGCAGTTCTTC	CASSTDRGLINEQFF
TRBV4-2	TRBJ2-2	TRBD1	-	TGTGCCAGCAGCCAAGTTCGAGGGGGCAGTGGCGGGGAGCTGTTTTTT	CASSQVRGGSGGELFF
TRBV11-3	TRBJ2-7	-	-	TGTGCCAGCAGCTGGCAGGGAAACTACGAGCAGTACTTC	CASSWQGNYEQYF
TRBV28	TRBJ1-2	-	-	TGTGCCAGCAGTTTAAACGGACTGGTCTATGGCTACACCTTC	CASSLNGLVYGYTF
TRBV5-6	TRBJ2-3	-	-	TGTGCCAGCAGCTTGGGAGGGAACACAGATACGCAGTATTTT	CASSLGGNTDTQYF
TRBV30	TRBJ2-1	TRBD2	-	TGTGCCTGGAGTTCAGGGACTAGCCGGTTCTTC	CAWSSGTSRFF
TRBV3-1/TRBV3-2	TRBJ2-7	-	-	TGTGCCAGCAGTCTACAACAGGGAAGATACGAGCAGTACTTC	CASSLQQGRYEQYF
TRBV5-6	TRBJ1-1	-	-	TGTGCCAGCAGCTTGGTAACGGGGATTCTTGGTGAAGCTTTCTTT	CASSLVTGILGEAFF
TRBV3-1/TRBV3-2	TRBJ1-1	-	-	TGTGCCAGCAGCCAAGGGGCTTGGGCTGAAGCTTTCTTT	CASSQGAWAEAFF
TRBV7-9	TRBJ2-3	TRBD1	-	TGTGCCAGCAGCTTCTCCCAGGGGGCCCATTCCACAGATACGCAGTATTTT	CASSFSQGAHSTDTQYF
TRBV10-3	TRBJ2-2	-	-	TGTGCCATCAGCGGAGACAGGCTGGCCGGGGAGCTGTTTTTT	CAISGDRLAGELFF
TRBV11-2	TRBJ2-2	TRBD2	-	TGTGCCAGCAGCCCAACTAGCGGGGGTGCCTCCGGGGAGCTGTTTTTT	CASSPTSGGASGELFF
TRBV13	TRBJ2-7	-	-	TGTGCCACCCGTAGGGTCGGGGGCTCCTACGAGCAGTACTTC	CATRRVGGSYEQYF
TRBV11-2	TRBJ2-7	TRBD1	-	TGTGCCAGCAGCTTAGCGCGGACAGGCGGCTACGAGCAGTACTTC	CASSLARTGGYEQYF
TRBV4-2	TRBJ1-2	-	-	TGTGCCAGCAGCGCACGACAGGCCCCAGATACTTATGGCTACACCTTC	CASSARQAPDTYGYTF
TRBV3-1/TRBV3-2	TRBJ1-4	TRBD1	-	TGTGCCAGCAGCCAGGAACAGGGGGCCCTTGGGAAACTGTTTTTT	CASSQEQGALGKLFF
TRBV19	TRBJ2-7	TRBD2	-	TGTGCCAGTAGTCTGGATGCCGGGACTAGACCCTACGAGCAGTACTTC	CASSLDAGTRPYEQYF
TRBV7-9	TRBJ1-5	TRBD1	-	TGTGCCAGCAGCCTTGACAGGGGCGAATATAGCAATCAGCCCCAGCATTTT	CASSLDRGEYSNQPQHF